The present T cell receptor beta chain was sequenced within a study of OX40 agonist ivuxolimab in advanced cancers. Study-level information: An agonistic anti-OX40 (CD134) antibody, ivuxolimab, was used to treat the patients.

With regard to this clone: Its specificity is unknown.

On cycle 4 day 1 and cycle 7 day 1, as well as at baseline, blood was sampled. The CDR3 runs 14 residues. CDR1 and CDR2 (germline): SGHRS, YFSETQ. With 5 bases clipped from V and 6 bases from J, the junction kept 10 bases outside the gene matches. Findings and caveats of the study: Undetermined was the antigen specificity of the expanded peripheral T cells.

The table came from immunoSEQ multiplex PCR; TCRdb's copy has only in-frame clones and leaves some out. The data show around 72,000 clones, with 80% to 90% seen just once and approximately 0.94% held by the top ten. This specimen consisted of CD4+ or CD8+ T cells sorted from blood, obtained in a trial of the OX40 agonist ivuxolimab. The sequence came from an adult with an advanced solid tumor such as melanoma, head and neck, liver or kidney cancer. V is TRBV5-1 and J is TRBJ1-1; 7 positions agree with TRBD1. CDR3: CASRFSQGVSEAFF. CDR3 sequence (DNA): TGCGCCAGCAGGTTCTCGCAGGGGGTCTCTGAAGCTTTCTTT.